One and the same sample provided the 18 T cell receptor beta chains below, sequenced in a study of blood T cell repertoires in COVID-19 (dated by TCRdb to 2020 to 2022). Receptor libraries were prepared by the immunoSEQ multiplex PCR assay. Entries here come from immuneACCESS through TCRdb and include only in-frame sequences with V and J called. Some clones fail to appear in such tables; in the studies checked, an unresolved V gene covers under half of the shortfall, and the cause of the remainder is unknown. Counted in this sample were about 380,000 clones; over 75% of them appeared once. Together, the top ten hold under 3% of the sample. Source material: PBMCs or T cells enriched from blood (not recorded which). Receptors originate from a woman in her 30s who had recovered from COVID-19.

V and J are TRBV30 and TRBJ1-5; TRBD1 aligns across 7 bases. The V segment lost 2 bases and the J segment 3 bases; nucleotides outside the gene matches: 7. CDR3 size: 15 residues. CDR1 is GTSNPN and CDR2 is SVGIG in the germline V gene (reference sequence). DNA of the CDR3: TGTGCCTGGAGTTCGCAACAGGGGCTCAATCAGCCCCAGCATTTT. This encodes CAWSSQQGLNQPQHF.

The rearrangement uses TRBV28 and TRBJ1-1; D not resolved. Trimming removed 3 bases from V and 4 bases from J, with 3 bases in between. This CDR3 comprises 11 residues. The germline CDR1 and CDR2 sequences are MDHEN and SYDVKM. This CDR3 reads CASSLATEAFF. The CDR3 DNA is TGTGCCAGCAGTTTGGCCACTGAAGCTTTCTTT.

The count of this clone is one. Within the sample, other DNA sequences also encode this same CDR3. Written as DNA, the CDR3 is TGTGCCAGCAGCCGGGAGACCCAGTACTTC. Its translation is CASSRETQYF. The chain uses TRBV11-2 and TRBJ2-5; no clear D gene. V lost 5 bases, J lost 5 bases, and 3 bases lay in between. CDR1 SGHAT and CDR2 FQNNGV come from the germline V gene. The CDR3 is 10 amino acids.

The rearrangement links TRBV5-1 to TRBJ1-3; D is unresolved. The V end lost 0 bases, the J end lost 4 bases, and 17 bases lay between the germline ends. Per the germline V gene, CDR1 is SGHRS and CDR2 is YFSETQ. The CDR3 has 17 residues. CDR3 residues: CASSLANSPLGGNTIYF. CDR3 nucleotides: TGCGCCAGCAGCTTGGCCAATTCCCCCCTCGGGGGAAACACCATATATTTT.

This chain connects TRBV28 to TRBJ2-3; 9 bases are shared with TRBD1. This CDR3 is built from 14 residues. The germline V gene encodes CDR1 MDHEN and CDR2 SYDVKM. V was pared by 2 bases and J by 14 bases, with 11 bases of the junction left unmatched. CDR3 sequence (DNA): TGTGCCAGCAGTTTAGATCAGGACAGGGGTAAAATGTATTTT. It encodes CASSLDQDRGKMYF.

The rearrangement uses TRBV7-9 and TRBJ2-1; no firm D call. V was clipped by 2 bases and J by 10 bases, with 6 bases between them. Germline V gene lookup returns CDR1 SEHNR and CDR2 FQNEAQ (reference sequence). CDR3 length: 11 amino acids. The CDR3 nucleotides read TGTGCCAGCAGCTTATACGGGGAGCAGTTCTTC. Encoded protein: CASSLYGEQFF.

The V and J genes are TRBV7-6 and TRBJ2-5; D may be TRBD1 (6 bases). CDR1 and CDR2 (germline): SGHVS, FNYEAQ. Trimming pared 2 bases from V and 1 base from J, leaving 14 bases between. The CDR3 runs to 16 residues. The CDR3 region has the DNA TGTGCCAGCAGCTTATTATCCAACAGGGTCCAAGAGACCCAGTACTTC. Translating gives CASSLLSNRVQETQYF.

The chain has TRBV28 and TRBJ1-1; tentative D call: TRBD1 (5 bases). The V gene lost 3 bases and the J gene lost 4 bases, with 21 bases spanning the gap. Germline V gives CDR1 MDHEN, CDR2 SYDVKM. The CDR3 consists of 17 residues. CDR3 in DNA: TGTGCCAGCAGTTTTGGGGCCGTTGCGGGGGGTGGCACTGAAGCTTTCTTT. Translating gives CASSFGAVAGGGTEAFF. The variable domain in full, with the rest retrieved from reference TRBV28 and TRBJ1-1, is DVKVTQSSRYLVKRTGEKVFLECVQDMDHENMFWYRQDPGLGLRLIYFSYDVKMKEKGDIPEGYSVSREKKERFSLILESASTNQTSMYLCASSFGAVAGGGTEAFFGQGTRLTVV.

The CDR3 loop is CASITGGYPNQPQHF. The DNA of the CDR3 is TGTGCCAGCATCACCGGGGGGTACCCTAATCAGCCCCAGCATTTT. The chain joins TRBV6-6 to TRBJ1-5; D is perhaps TRBD1 (5 bases). The CDR3 runs 15 residues. CDR1 and CDR2 (germline): MNHNY, SVGAGI (reference sequence). V was shortened by 7 bases and J by 4 bases, with 17 bases between the two germline ends.

A single count supports this clone. This chain connects TRBV10-3 to TRBJ1-5; possibly TRBD1 for D (5 bases). The CDR3 consists of 16 residues. V was cut by 0 bases and J by 4 bases, with 13 bases left in between. Germline-derived CDR1 and CDR2 are ENHRY and SYGVKD. CDR3 in DNA: TGTGCCATCAGTGAGTCGGGACTTGGGGGAAATCAGCCCCAGCATTTT. Protein product: CAISESGLGGNQPQHF.

This clone was observed a few times. The rearrangement uses TRBV27 and TRBJ1-1; TRBD1 matches at 7 bases. The CDR3 sequence is 13 residues long. V gave up 8 bases and J gave up 4 bases; unmatched junction bases: 7. Germline V gene sequence: CDR1 MNHEY, CDR2 SMNVEV (reference sequence). CDR3 coding DNA: TGTGCCAGCGCAGGACAGGCCCCCACTGAAGCTTTCTTT. It encodes CASAGQAPTEAFF.

V and J are TRBV6-6 and TRBJ1-1; maybe TRBD1 (5 bases). This CDR3 contains 14 residues. Trimming pared 6 bases from V and 2 bases from J, leaving 13 bases between. Germline lookup yields CDR1 MNHNY and CDR2 SVGAGI (reference sequence). CDR3 protein: CASRPDSLNTEAFF. The CDR3 bases are TGTGCCAGCAGACCCGACAGCCTTAACACTGAAGCTTTCTTT.

The chain joins TRBV6-5 to TRBJ1-1, with D perhaps matching TRBD1 (5 bases). V gave up 0 bases and J gave up 1 base, with 9 bases separating them. Germline values: CDR1 MNHEY, CDR2 SVGAGI. The CDR3 runs 15 residues. The CDR3 loop is CASSYSGGRNTEAFF. As DNA, the CDR3 is TGTGCCAGCAGTTACTCGGGGGGTAGGAACACTGAAGCTTTCTTT.

The chain employs TRBV6-5 and TRBJ1-1, with TRBD1 matching 7 bases. CDR1 is MNHEY, CDR2 SVGAGI, per germline. The V gene end was trimmed by 0 bases and the J gene end by 5 bases; junction bases not matched to a gene: 9. The CDR3 loop spans 16 amino acids. The CDR3 reads CASSYSHGTESTEAFF. CDR3 sequence (DNA): TGTGCCAGCAGTTACTCCCACGGGACAGAGAGTACTGAAGCTTTCTTT.

The J gene is TRBJ1-1, the V gene TRBV2, with TRBD1 as a possible D gene (6 bases). In germline, CDR1 is SNHLY, CDR2 FYNNEI. The CDR3 spans 16 residues. V was clipped by 4 bases and J by 0 bases, with 15 bases between them. CDR3 protein: CASSGLGAGMNTEAFF. The CDR3 DNA follows: TGTGCCAGCAGTGGTCTGGGGGCAGGGATGAACACTGAAGCTTTCTTT.

The chain employs TRBV5-6 and TRBJ1-1; 8 nucleotides agree with TRBD1. J was trimmed by 1 base and V by 4 bases; bases with no gene match: 6. Germline CDR1 reads SGHDT; CDR2 reads YYEEEE. The CDR3 spans 15 residues. Here the CDR3 DNA reads TGTGCCAGCAGCCTACTGGGACAGGCGAACACTGAAGCTTTCTTT. This codes for CASSLLGQANTEAFF.

The chain employs TRBV13 and TRBJ1-1; D is ambiguous. There are 13 residues in the CDR3. The ends were cut back, 2 bases at V and 8 bases at J, with 12 bases in the middle. The germline CDR1 and CDR2 sequences are PRHDT and FYEKMQ (reference sequence). CDR3 in DNA: TGTGCCAGCAGCTTAAGGTTCCAGACAGAAGCTTTCTTT. It is translated as CASSLRFQTEAFF.

The rearrangement links TRBV6-5 to TRBJ2-2; no clear D gene. V gave up 2 bases and J gave up 3 bases, with 10 bases separating them. Germline V gene data show CDR1 as MNHEY and CDR2 as SVGAGI. This CDR3 region has 15 residues. The CDR3 here is CASSYRPTDTGELFF. The CDR3 DNA sequence: TGTGCCAGCAGTTACCGGCCGACTGACACCGGGGAGCTGTTTTTT.